Following are 18 T cell receptor beta chains from one sample sequenced in a study of blood T cells in healthy people across ages. The authors ran a second PCR of about 6 to 11 cycles using a sample-barcoded 5' primer and a J-beta primer mix. From the 5' RACE reads, TCRdb called clonotypes with MiXCR, one entry per CDR3 protein. This table has roughly 500,000 distinct CDR3 sequences, approximately 27% appearing once. Sequences were obtained from blood. These receptors came from a woman in her 70s in good health.

Regarding this clonotype: One end of the junction does not line up with germline, which may come from a read error. The chain has TRBV3-1 and TRBJ2-7; D possibly corresponds to TRBD1 (7 bases). This CDR3 region has 16 residues. The germline V gene encodes CDR1 LGHDT and CDR2 YNNKEL (reference sequence). The CDR3 is CVSSQIIGGGADEQYF. In DNA form, the CDR3 reads TGTGTCAGCAGCCAAATAATTGGAGGGGGCGCCGACGAGCAGTACTTC.

The chain is built from TRBV6-2 or TRBV6-3 and TRBJ2-5; possible D gene TRBD2, 5 bases. Germline V gene data show CDR1 as MNHEY and CDR2 as SVGEGT. This CDR3 spans 13 amino acids. Trimming removed 2 bases from V and 4 bases from J, with 8 bases in between. CDR3: CASSYGESETQYF. DNA for the CDR3: TGTGCCAGCAGTTACGGGGAGTCAGAGACCCAGTACTTC.

As to this clonotype: Compared with germline, one end of the junction differs, possibly owing to a read error. In DNA, the CDR3 is TGTGCCAGCAGCCCAAACTTACGCCATGGGGAGACCCAATACTTC. It is translated as CASSPNLRHGETQYF. This rearrangement joins TRBV9 to TRBJ2-5; tentative D call: TRBD2 (5 bases). The germline gives CDR1 SGDLS, CDR2 YYNGEE. The CDR3 covers 15 residues. Filled out from reference TRBV9 and TRBJ2-5, the complete variable domain reads DSGVTQTPKHLITATGQRVTLRCSPRSGDLSVYWYQQSLDQGLQFLIQYYNGEERAKGNILERFSAQQFPDLHSELNLSSLELGDSALYFCASSPNLRHGETQYFGPGTRLLVL.

The J gene is TRBJ2-1, the V gene TRBV30; no definite D call. The J call may be in error: the DNA end matches TRBJ2-5 better. Germline V CDR1 and CDR2: GTSNPN, SVGIG (reference sequence). The CDR3 sequence is 13 residues long. CDR3 nucleotides: TGTGCCTGGAGTGTAAGGCCTCTCCCGACCCAGTACTTC. Translating gives CAWSVRPLPTQYF.

This clonotype was seen a few times. A single base separates this from a much larger clone, so it may be a read error. V usage is TRBV9 and J usage is TRBJ1-1, with D perhaps matching TRBD1 (6 bases). The V end was cut by 4 bases, the J end by 1 base, with 8 bases between. The germline gives CDR1 SGDLS, CDR2 YYNGEE. The CDR3 extends over 13 amino acids. CDR3 loop: CASSIQGNTEAFF. The CDR3 DNA reads TGTGCCAGCAGCATACAGGGGAACACTGAAGCTTTCTTT.

V and J are TRBV21-1 and TRBJ1-2; the table gives TRBD1 as D, unverified against the DNA. TRBV21-1 is a pseudogene segment. This CDR3 is 14 amino acids long. The CDR3 protein is CASSILSPNYGYTF. The CDR3 nucleotides are TGTGCCAGCAGCATCCTTTCCCCGAACTATGGCTACACCTTC.

A remark on this clonotype: Sequence at one end of the junction differs from germline and may be a read error. The chain has TRBV6-6 and TRBJ1-4; D remains unclear. Per germline, CDR1 MNHNY and CDR2 SVGAGI (reference sequence). The CDR3 extends over 14 amino acids. CDR3 sequence: CARRPRESFEKLFF. As DNA, the CDR3 is TGTGCCCGCAGACCCCGGGAATCTTTTGAAAAACTGTTTTTT.

For this clonotype: The junction and the germline gene differ at one end; a read error may be behind it. This sequence joins TRBV6-1 and TRBJ2-3; 7 bases agree with TRBD1. In germline, CDR1 is MNHNS, CDR2 SASEGT. The CDR3 runs to 14 residues. The CDR3 nucleotides are TGTGCCTGCAGTGAACAGGGGCGCACAGATACGCAGTATTTT. Amino acid sequence: CACSEQGRTDTQYF.

There are a few counts of this clonotype. The chain carries TRBV6-4 and TRBJ2-5; D gene ambiguous. Near its end, the DNA agrees better with TRBJ2-1, so the J call may be wrong. This CDR3 region has 13 residues. CDR1 is MRHNA and CDR2 is SNTAGT in the germline V gene. CDR3 protein: CASSVSSNNEQFF. CDR3 bases: TGTGCCAGCAGTGTCAGCTCGAACAATGAGCAGTTCTTC.

The chain is built from TRBV2 and TRBJ1-2, with 9 bases identical to TRBD1. The CDR3 is 13 residues long. Trimming at V came to 4 bases and at J to 8 bases, leaving 5 bases not matched to a gene. Germline V CDR1 and CDR2: SNHLY, FYNNEI. CDR3 DNA sequence: TGTGCCAGCAGTGTGGGACAGGGAGGAGGCTACACCTTC. This translates into CASSVGQGGGYTF.

This chain links TRBV20-1 with TRBJ2-7, with D perhaps matching TRBD1 (7 bases). Between the trimmed V and J ends, which lost 0 bases and 7 bases, there was a span of 16 bases. This CDR3 is built from 14 residues. Germline values: CDR1 DFQATT, CDR2 SNEGSKA (reference sequence). The CDR3: CSAREQGTRGEQYF. In nucleotides, the CDR3 is TGCAGTGCTAGAGAACAGGGGACGCGGGGTGAGCAGTACTTC.

The count of this clonotype is one. The chain carries TRBV20-1 and TRBJ1-2, with no clear D. Germline CDR1 DFQATT, CDR2 SNEGSKA (reference sequence). CDR3 size: 15 residues. V lost 1 base, J lost 3 bases, and 15 bases lay in between. CDR3 sequence: CSARVTAISDYGYTF. The CDR3 nucleotides read TGCAGTGCTAGAGTAACTGCTATAAGCGACTATGGCTACACCTTC.

This clonotype was detected only a few times. V gene TRBV20-1 combines with J gene TRBJ2-1; 7 nucleotides line up with TRBD1. This CDR3 is built from 13 residues. Germline values: CDR1 DFQATT, CDR2 SNEGSKA (reference sequence). The J segment lost 5 bases and the V segment lost 1 base, leaving 2 bases of the junction unmatched. CDR3 sequence reads: CSARGGQDNEQFF. In DNA, the CDR3 is TGCAGTGCTAGAGGCGGACAGGACAATGAGCAGTTCTTC.

This clonotype came up a few times. The V and J genes are TRBV28 and TRBJ2-4; TRBD1 matches 9 bases. V dropped 6 bases and J dropped 10; count of bases not matched to a gene: 4. CDR1 MDHEN and CDR2 SYDVKM come from the germline V gene. CDR3 length: 12 residues. CDR3 in DNA: TGTGCCAGCAGCAAACAGGGGGCGATTCAGTACTTC. It codes for CASSKQGAIQYF. The complete variable domain, with remaining parts taken from reference TRBV28 and TRBJ2-4, reads DVKVTQSSRYLVKRTGEKVFLECVQDMDHENMFWYRQDPGLGLRLIYFSYDVKMKEKGDIPEGYSVSREKKERFSLILESASTNQTSMYLCASSKQGAIQYFGAGTRLSVL.

The genes are TRBV5-1 and TRBJ2-2; D ambiguous. The CDR3 has 14 amino acids. Trimming took 9 bases from V and 8 from J, leaving 20 bases between them. Germline V gene data show CDR1 as SGHRS and CDR2 as YFSETQ. CDR3 protein: CATGPGGFEGELFF. The CDR3, as DNA: TGCGCCACGGGCCCAGGCGGTTTCGAAGGGGAGCTGTTTTTT.

This chain uses TRBV19 with TRBJ2-1, with TRBD2 matching over 16 bases. CDR3 length: 16 amino acids. Trimming removed 7 bases from V and 7 bases from J; junction bases left unmatched: 7. Germline loops: CDR1 LNHDA, CDR2 SQIVND (reference sequence). CDR3 nucleotides: TGTGCCAGTAAAGAGATGGGACTAGCGGGGGGGAATGAGCAGTTCTTC. Translation gives CASKEMGLAGGNEQFF.

The chain couples TRBV28 to TRBJ2-7; 10 bases are a match to TRBD1. The germline V gene encodes CDR1 MDHEN and CDR2 SYDVKM. CDR3 length: 14 amino acids. With 7 bases clipped from V and 11 bases from J, the junction kept 14 bases outside the gene matches. This CDR3 reads CASTQAGTGAYEYF. CDR3 nucleotide sequence: TGTGCCAGCACCCAAGCGGGGACAGGGGCATATGAGTACTTC.

The chain uses TRBV4-3 and TRBJ1-3; D call uncertain. Trimming left V 3 bases short and J 0 bases short, with 12 bases between. This CDR3 spans 16 amino acids. Germline assignment: CDR1 LGHNA and CDR2 YSLEER. This CDR3 is CASSHVGGSSGNTIYF. For the CDR3, the DNA is TGCGCCAGCAGCCATGTGGGCGGAAGCTCTGGAAACACCATATATTTT.